Listed below are T cell receptor beta chains from one sample, sequenced in a study of Ad26.COV2.S vaccination and SARS-CoV-2 variants. TCRdb's table, derived via immunoSEQ multiplex PCR, lists solely in-frame clones and lacks some. The data show nearly 400,000 clones, about nine tenths seen once. The source was peripheral blood, collected in a trial of Ad26.COV2.S vaccine versus placebo. These receptor sequences come from a person between 18 and 65 years old who received the Ad26.COV2.S COVID-19 vaccine or a placebo. Both conserved end residues are part of each CDR3. Fields, in order: D gene, clone size, V gene, J gene, CDR3 DNA, CDR3 protein. The D gene is left open where the match is weak. For some rows the clone size is stated as once, few or many, or as a class when expanded; others skip it.

TRBD1,-,TRBV15,TRBJ1-2,TGTGCCACCAGCAGAGACGCGACAGGGAATGGCTACACCTTC,CATSRDATGNGYTF
-,-,TRBV6-5,TRBJ1-1,TGTGCCAGCATCCAACGGACACAGGGTACTGAAGCTTTCTTT,CASIQRTQGTEAFF
TRBD1,once,TRBV10-2,TRBJ1-6,TGCGCCACCAAGACAGGGAGGGCGGGTTCACCCCTCCACTTT,CATKTGRAGSPLHF
TRBD1,-,TRBV7-3,TRBJ1-2,TGTGCCAGCAGCTTGGACAGGGAAAACTATGGCTACACCTTC,CASSLDRENYGYTF
-,-,TRBV10-1,TRBJ2-3,TGCGCCAGCAGTCCCCTAGGGGCAGATACGCAGTATTTT,CASSPLGADTQYF
TRBD1,-,TRBV10-1,TRBJ1-3,TGCGCCAGCAGTGAGTTGAGACAGGGTCTGAACACCATATATTTT,CASSELRQGLNTIYF
TRBD1,-,TRBV7-6,TRBJ1-2,TGTGCCAGCAGCCAGGGGACAGGGACTTATGGCTACACCTTC,CASSQGTGTYGYTF
TRBD1,-,TRBV9,TRBJ1-1,TGTGCCAGCAGCGTCCAGGGGGCGCCCACTGAAGCTTTCTTT,CASSVQGAPTEAFF
TRBD1,-,TRBV10-3,TRBJ1-6,TGTGCCATCAGCAGGGGGGAACCCTATAATTCACCCCTCCACTTT,CAISRGEPYNSPLHF
-,-,TRBV25-1,TRBJ1-2,TGTGCCAGCAGTTACCAGGGGTTTGGTGGCTACACCTTC,CASSYQGFGGYTF
-,-,TRBV3-1/TRBV3-2,TRBJ2-7,TGTGCCAGCAGCCAAGTTGAGACCAATAGCGCCCAGTACTTC,CASSQVETNSAQYF
-,-,TRBV7-9,TRBJ2-3,TGTGCCAGCAGCTATGAAGATACGCAGTATTTT,CASSYEDTQYF